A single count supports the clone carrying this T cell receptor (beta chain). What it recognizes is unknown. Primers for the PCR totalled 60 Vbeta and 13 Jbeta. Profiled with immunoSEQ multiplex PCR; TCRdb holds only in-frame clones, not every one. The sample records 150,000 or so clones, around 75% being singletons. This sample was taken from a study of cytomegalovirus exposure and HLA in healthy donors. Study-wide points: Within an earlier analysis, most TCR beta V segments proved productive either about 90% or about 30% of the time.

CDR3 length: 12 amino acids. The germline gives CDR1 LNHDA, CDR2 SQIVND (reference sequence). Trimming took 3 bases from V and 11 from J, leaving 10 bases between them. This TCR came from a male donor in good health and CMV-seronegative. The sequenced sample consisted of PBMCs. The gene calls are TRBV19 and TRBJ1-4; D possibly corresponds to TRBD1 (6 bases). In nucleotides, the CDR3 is TGTGCCAGTAGTATCGACAGGTTGAAACTGTTTTTT. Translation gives CASSIDRLKLFF.